These 20 T cell receptor beta chains originate from one sample sequenced in a study of shared clonotypes between healthy human individuals. Naive CD8 populations comprised CD45RO-negative cells positively selected for CCR7, excluding terminally differentiated effector memory CD45RA+ cells. Some clones are missing from TCRdb's copy, which holds only in-frame ones; the method was immunoSEQ multiplex PCR. Altogether more than 2 million clones are present, about 95% being singletons, with the ten largest covering more than 0.95%. Sequenced material: naive CD8+ T cells sorted from blood. The receptors derive from a man aged 18 to 35 in good health.

In its sample, this clone was seen once. The rearrangement uses TRBV7-8 and TRBJ2-7; TRBD1 aligns across 10 bases. Germline CDR1 reads SGHVS; CDR2 reads FQNEAQ. The junction had 7 bases not matched to a gene; V was cut back by 1 base and J by 4 bases. The CDR3 has 16 amino acids. CDR3 residues: CASSLVGGQGPYEQYF. In DNA, the CDR3 is TGTGCCAGCAGCTTAGTTGGGGGACAGGGGCCGTACGAGCAGTACTTC.

V and J are TRBV7-8 and TRBJ2-1; TRBD2 agrees at 9 bases. The CDR3 is made up of 16 amino acids. V lost 0 bases and J lost 8; bases outside the gene matches: 8. The germline V gene encodes CDR1 SGHVS and CDR2 FQNEAQ. The CDR3 spells CASSLAGSGGLYEQFF. The CDR3 DNA is TGTGCCAGCAGCTTAGCGGGTAGCGGGGGTTTATATGAGCAGTTCTTC.

The CDR3 loop reads CGSVGRQVETQYF. For the CDR3, the DNA is TGTGGAAGCGTCGGGAGGCAGGTAGAGACCCAGTACTTC. V and J are TRBV2 and TRBJ2-5, with 7 bases that match TRBD2. CDR3 length: 13 amino acids. Germline CDR1 and CDR2: SNHLY and FYNNEI.

The V call is TRBV27, the J call TRBJ2-7; 8 nucleotides align to TRBD1. V dropped 10 bases and J dropped 2; count of bases not matched to a gene: 13. Per germline, CDR1 MNHEY and CDR2 SMNVEV (reference sequence). The CDR3 runs to 15 residues. The CDR3, as DNA: TGTGCCACCAAGCAGGGGGCAGGGGTTACCTACGAGCAGTACTTC. Translating it yields CATKQGAGVTYEQYF.

This chain links TRBV11-2 with TRBJ2-7; 9 positions agree with TRBD2. The CDR3 has 15 amino acids. From germline, CDR1 is SGHAT and CDR2 FQNNGV. The trim removed 4 bases at V and 0 bases at J, leaving 4 bases unmatched. DNA for the CDR3: TGTGCCAGCAGCTACCGACTAGCGGCCTCCTACGAGCAGTACTTC. This gives the protein CASSYRLAASYEQYF.

The V call is TRBV5-6, the J call TRBJ2-1; no clear D. Between the trimmed V and J ends, which lost 4 bases and 3 bases, there was a span of 2 bases. Germline loops: CDR1 SGHDT, CDR2 YYEEEE. This CDR3 region has 11 residues. The CDR3 nucleotides are TGTGCCAGCAGCCACTACAATGAGCAGTTCTTC. Protein: CASSHYNEQFF.

The V call is TRBV28, the J call TRBJ1-5; a weak D match, TRBD1 (5 bases). The length of the CDR3 is 16 residues. Trimming took 7 bases from V and 4 from J, leaving 20 bases between them. Germline-derived CDR1 and CDR2 are MDHEN and SYDVKM. The CDR3 protein is CASTPSGGVLNQPQHF. The CDR3 nucleotides read TGTGCCAGCACCCCCAGTGGGGGGGTTTTGAATCAGCCCCAGCATTTT.

The chain combines TRBV19 with TRBJ1-5; D call uncertain. V lost 1 base and J 0 bases, leaving 16 bases between the germline ends. CDR1 and CDR2 (germline): LNHDA, SQIVND (reference sequence). CDR3 length: 18 amino acids. CDR3 nucleotides: TGTGCCAGTAGTATAGGTCCTGTCCGCTCAGATAGCAATCAGCCCCAGCATTTT. Residues: CASSIGPVRSDSNQPQHF.

This chain links TRBV7-6 with TRBJ2-1; D call uncertain. V was pared by 1 base and J by 0 bases, with 10 bases between. The CDR3 totals 16 residues. The germline CDR1 and CDR2 sequences are SGHVS and FNYEAQ. The CDR3 reads CASSLEAFGSYNEQFF. CDR3 in DNA: TGTGCCAGCAGCTTAGAGGCGTTTGGCTCCTACAATGAGCAGTTCTTC. The full variable domain, its missing parts supplied by reference TRBV7-6 and TRBJ2-1, is GAGVSQSPRYKVTKRGQDVALRCDPISGHVSLYWYRQALGQGPEFLTYFNYEAQQDKSGLPNDRFSAERPEGSISTLTIQRTEQRDSAMYRCASSLEAFGSYNEQFFGPGTRLTVL.

CDR3 residues: CASSPQGIGLEKLFF. CDR3 sequence (DNA): TGTGCCAGCAGCCCTCAGGGGATAGGATTGGAAAAACTGTTTTTT. The rearrangement uses TRBV7-8 and TRBJ1-4; weak D call: TRBD1 (6 bases). This CDR3 is built from 15 residues. Trimming removed 5 bases from V and 8 bases from J, with 18 bases in between. CDR1 is SGHVS, CDR2 FQNEAQ, per germline.

The V gene is TRBV2, the J gene TRBJ1-1, with D hard to call. The CDR3 sequence is 13 residues long. The V end lost 2 bases, the J end lost 5 bases, and 9 bases lay between the germline ends. Germline loops: CDR1 SNHLY, CDR2 FYNNEI. For the CDR3, the DNA is TGTGCCAGCAGTGAACGGTGGGGTACTGAAGCTTTCTTT. This gives the protein CASSERWGTEAFF.

The J gene is TRBJ2-7, the V gene TRBV10-1, with 8 bases matching TRBD1. Germline V CDR1 and CDR2: WNHNN, SYGVQD (reference sequence). There are 16 residues in the CDR3. Trimming took 5 bases from V and 4 from J; bases not matched to a gene: 13. The CDR3 bases are TGCGCCAGCAGTCCCGGGACAGGAGCATCCCCTTACGAGCAGTACTTC. It specifies CASSPGTGASPYEQYF.

The chain couples TRBV28 to TRBJ1-3; a weak D match, TRBD1 (6 bases). Germline V lookup: CDR1 MDHEN, CDR2 SYDVKM. The ends were cut back, 5 bases at V and 9 bases at J, with 17 bases in the middle. The CDR3 covers 14 residues. The CDR3 is CASSPQGESGTIYF. CDR3 DNA: TGTGCCAGCAGTCCACAGGGTGAGAGTGGCACCATATATTTT.

This sequence joins TRBV11-2 and TRBJ2-3, with 8 bases lining up with TRBD1. Trimming at V came to 5 bases and at J to 1 base, leaving 5 bases not matched to a gene. The CDR3 consists of 15 residues. The germline V gene has CDR1 SGHAT and CDR2 FQNNGV. CDR3 amino acids: CASSHGQGGTDTQYF. The DNA for the CDR3 is TGTGCCAGCAGCCATGGACAGGGTGGCACAGATACGCAGTATTTT. The full variable domain, rest sourced from reference TRBV11-2 and TRBJ2-3, is EAGVAQSPRYKIIEKRQSVAFWCNPISGHATLYWYQQILGQGPKLLIQFQNNGVVDDSQLPKDRFSAERLKGVDSTLKIQPAKLEDSAVYLCASSHGQGGTDTQYFGPGTRLTVL.

V and J are TRBV29-1 and TRBJ2-7; possible D gene TRBD2, 5 bases. The CDR3 has 14 residues. V was trimmed by 4 bases and J by 4 bases, leaving 17 bases between them. Germline CDR1 and CDR2: SQVTM and ANQGSEA. The CDR3 loop reads CSVAVQTTYYEQYF. The CDR3 coding sequence is TGCAGCGTTGCGGTCCAGACTACCTATTACGAGCAGTACTTC.

This sequence joins TRBV19 and TRBJ2-7; D is perhaps TRBD1 or TRBD2 (5 bases each). CDR1 LNHDA and CDR2 SQIVND come from the germline V gene (reference sequence). Trimming removed 8 bases at V and 2 bases at J, with 13 bases between. The CDR3 has 13 amino acids. CDR3 DNA sequence: TGTGCCAGTGCAGCCGGGACCACCTACGAGCAGTACTTC. It translates to CASAAGTTYEQYF.

The genes are TRBV30 and TRBJ1-4; D may be TRBD1 (5 bases). Germline V gene lookup returns CDR1 GTSNPN and CDR2 SVGIG (reference sequence). This CDR3 comprises 13 residues. Between the trimmed V and J ends, which lost 0 bases and 8 bases, there was a span of 10 bases. The CDR3 protein is CAWSVMGGEKLFF. The CDR3 DNA follows: TGTGCCTGGAGTGTAATGGGGGGGGAAAAACTGTTTTTT.

This clone occurred once. The rearrangement links TRBV30 to TRBJ2-5, with D possibly TRBD1 on 6 matching bases. CDR1 is GTSNPN and CDR2 is SVGIG in the germline V gene (reference sequence). CDR3 length: 13 amino acids. Trimming removed 0 bases from V and 4 bases from J, with 9 bases in between. The CDR3 spells CAWSVGQRETQYF. The CDR3, as DNA: TGTGCCTGGAGTGTAGGACAGAGAGAGACCCAGTACTTC. Together with reference TRBV30 and TRBJ2-5, the CDR3 gives the full variable domain: SQTIHQWPATLVQPVGSPLSLECTVEGTSNPNLYWYRQAAGRGLQLLFYSVGIGQISSEVPQNLSASRPQDRQFILSSKKLLLSDSGFYLCAWSVGQRETQYFGPGTRLLVL.

The chain couples TRBV7-3 to TRBJ2-7, with 7 bases aligning to TRBD1. Germline V gives CDR1 SGHTA, CDR2 FQGTGA. CDR3 length: 13 residues. The J segment lost 6 bases and the V segment lost 2 bases, leaving 4 bases of the junction unmatched. DNA for the CDR3: TGTGCCAGCAGCTTAGGGACAGCGAGCGAGCAGTACTTC. Translating gives CASSLGTASEQYF.

This clone has just one count. The rearrangement uses TRBV18 and TRBJ2-7; the D gene is possibly TRBD1 (6 bases). Germline-derived CDR1 and CDR2 are KGHSH and LQKENI. The germline V and J ends were trimmed by 4 bases and 3 bases, with 10 bases remaining between them. CDR3 length equals 13 residues. CDR3 nucleotide sequence: TGTGCCAGCTCACGGGACAACCTCTACGAGCAGTACTTC. It codes for CASSRDNLYEQYF.